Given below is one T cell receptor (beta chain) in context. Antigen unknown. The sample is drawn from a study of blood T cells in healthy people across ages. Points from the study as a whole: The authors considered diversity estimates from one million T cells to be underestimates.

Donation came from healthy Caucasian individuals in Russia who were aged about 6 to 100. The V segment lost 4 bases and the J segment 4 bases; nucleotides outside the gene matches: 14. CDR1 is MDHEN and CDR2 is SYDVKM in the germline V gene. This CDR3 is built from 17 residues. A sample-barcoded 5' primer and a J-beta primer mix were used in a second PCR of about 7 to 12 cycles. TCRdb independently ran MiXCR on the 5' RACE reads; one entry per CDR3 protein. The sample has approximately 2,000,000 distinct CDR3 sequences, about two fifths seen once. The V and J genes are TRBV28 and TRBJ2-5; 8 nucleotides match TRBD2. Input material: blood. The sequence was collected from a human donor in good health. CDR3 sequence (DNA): TGTGCCAGCAGTTCCACTTTTTCACGGGGGGGATCAGAGACCCAGTACTTC. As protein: CASSSTFSRGGSETQYF.